The 27 T cell receptor beta chains listed next were all sequenced from one sample in a study of T cell repertoires in cytomegalovirus infection. TCRdb reprocessed the reads with MiXCR, giving one entry per CDR3 protein. The sample records about 150,000 distinct CDR3 sequences, about 20% being singletons. The sample taken for sequencing was PBMCs. Receptors were obtained from a human donor in good health (CMV status not recorded). Some clones in this sample may be carry-over from other donors' samples.

The gene calls are TRBV7-9 and TRBJ1-1; D might be TRBD1 (5 bases). Germline V gene sequence: CDR1 SEHNR, CDR2 FQNEAQ (reference sequence). The CDR3 is 14 amino acids. Trimming cost V 5 bases and J 1 base, with 11 bases left between them. The CDR3 loop is CASSPRGWNTEAFF. In DNA, the CDR3 is TGTGCCAGCAGCCCAAGGGGATGGAACACTGAAGCTTTCTTT.

In its sample, this clonotype was seen a few times. CDR3 in amino acids: CASSLLRAGYTF. The CDR3, as DNA: TGTGCCAGCAGTCTCCTGAGGGCTGGCTACACCTTC. The chain couples TRBV28 to TRBJ1-2; no reliable D call. Germline-derived CDR1 and CDR2 are MDHEN and SYDVKM. The V end lost 5 bases, the J end lost 7 bases, and 11 bases lay between the germline ends. This CDR3 spans 12 amino acids.

This clonotype occurred many times. This chain joins TRBV7-2 and TRBJ1-6; 9 nucleotides align to TRBD1. The CDR3 is 16 amino acids. The V gene's germline CDR1 is SGHTA and CDR2 FQGNSA. Losses at the gene ends were 6 bases for V and 0 bases for J; bases not matched to a gene: 3. CDR3 coding DNA: TGTGCCAGCAGACGACAGGGGGTCTCCTATAATTCACCCCTCCACTTT. Translated, it gives CASRRQGVSYNSPLHF.

The chain links TRBV30 to TRBJ2-5, with 8 bases identical to TRBD2. J was trimmed by 5 bases and V by 2 bases; bases with no gene match: 10. The CDR3 sequence is 15 residues long. Germline V gives CDR1 GTSNPN, CDR2 SVGIG (reference sequence). The CDR3 nucleotides read TGTGCCTGGAGTTTTAGCGGGATAGTTCGGGAGACCCAGTACTTC. It translates to CAWSFSGIVRETQYF.

There are many counts of this clonotype. The J gene is TRBJ2-1, the V gene TRBV7-2, with 7 bases identical to TRBD2. The length of the CDR3 is 14 residues. Germline CDR1 and CDR2: SGHTA and FQGNSA. Trimming at V came to 0 bases and at J to 12 bases, leaving 8 bases not matched to a gene. CDR3 sequence (DNA): TGTGCCAGCAGCTTAGCAGCGCCTTCGGGGGGGCAGTTCTTC. Encoded protein: CASSLAAPSGGQFF.

The CDR3: CSALGDPQYF. CDR3 nucleotides: TGCAGTGCTCTTGGGGATCCGCAGTATTTT. The chain combines TRBV20-1 with TRBJ2-3; no definite D call. Germline V lookup: CDR1 DFQATT, CDR2 SNEGSKA (reference sequence). Trimming left V 5 bases short and J 10 bases short, with 10 bases between. CDR3 length: 10 residues.

The chain links TRBV20-1 to TRBJ2-7; D is unclear. The CDR3 runs to 12 residues. The V and J ends lost 1 base and 0 bases respectively, with 4 bases between them. Germline CDR1 DFQATT, CDR2 SNEGSKA (reference sequence). CDR3 protein: CSARGGSYEQYF. CDR3 DNA: TGCAGTGCTAGAGGTGGCTCCTACGAGCAGTACTTC.

The chain carries TRBV5-4 and TRBJ1-2, with D tentatively TRBD1 (5 bases). The CDR3 has 14 residues. Trimming cost V 4 bases and J 4 bases, with 14 bases left between them. Germline CDR1 is SGHNT and CDR2 is YYREEE (reference sequence). CDR3 residues: CASSDQSRGYGYTF. The CDR3 region has the DNA TGTGCCAGCAGCGATCAATCAAGGGGCTATGGCTACACCTTC.

This clonotype turned up a few times. J is TRBJ2-1 and V is TRBV27; D is perhaps TRBD2 (6 bases). In germline, CDR1 is MNHEY, CDR2 SMNVEV (reference sequence). V shed 5 bases and J shed 4 bases, with 18 bases lying between them. The CDR3 totals 16 residues. The CDR3 loop reads CASSRNSGSPYNEQFF. CDR3 nucleotides: TGTGCCAGCAGTAGAAACAGCGGGTCACCATACAATGAGCAGTTCTTC.

This clonotype occurred many times. The chain carries TRBV7-2 and TRBJ2-3, with 7 bases lining up with TRBD2. With V trimmed by 5 bases and J by 1 base, 12 bases remained unmatched. The CDR3 is made up of 17 amino acids. Germline V gene sequence: CDR1 SGHTA, CDR2 FQGNSA. CDR3 coding DNA: TGTGCCAGCAGCCACGGGGGGATGCGGGGTCGCACAGATACGCAGTATTTT. It translates to CASSHGGMRGRTDTQYF. The full variable domain, completed using reference TRBV7-2 and TRBJ2-3, is GAGVSQSPSNKVTEKGKDVELRCDPISGHTALYWYRQSLGQGLEFLIYFQGNSAPDKSGLPSDRFSAERTGGSVSTLTIQRTQQEDSAVYLCASSHGGMRGRTDTQYFGPGTRLTVL.

Here the CDR3 reads CALRENVGGYTF. The CDR3 DNA reads TGTGCCCTTCGGGAAAACGTTGGTGGCTACACCTTC. The chain uses TRBV28 and TRBJ1-2; D not certain. Trimming took 11 bases from V and 7 from J, leaving 17 bases between them. The CDR3 contains 12 residues. Germline V lookup: CDR1 MDHEN, CDR2 SYDVKM.

There are many counts of this clonotype. The V gene is TRBV28, the J gene TRBJ1-2, with 12 bases matching TRBD1. This CDR3 spans 15 amino acids. The germline CDR1 and CDR2 sequences are MDHEN and SYDVKM. Trimming took 5 bases from V and 8 from J; bases not matched to a gene: 9. CDR3 nucleotides: TGTGCCAGCAGTCCCCAGTGGGACAGGGGGCAAGGCTACACCTTC. Amino acid sequence: CASSPQWDRGQGYTF.

A word on this clonotype: One end of the junction is discordant with germline, which a read error may explain. The chain is built from TRBV4-1 and TRBJ2-1, with D perhaps matching TRBD1 or TRBD2 (5 bases each). CDR3 size: 13 residues. Germline assignment: CDR1 MGHRA and CDR2 YSYEKL. CDR3 in amino acids: CASSQERGDEQFF. The CDR3 coding sequence is TGTGCCAGCAGCCAAGAACGAGGGGATGAGCAGTTCTTC.

This clonotype occurred a few times. The rearrangement links TRBV28 to TRBJ1-5, with 9 bases identical to TRBD1. CDR1 MDHEN and CDR2 SYDVKM come from the germline V gene. The J segment lost 4 bases and the V segment lost 6 bases, leaving 4 bases of the junction unmatched. CDR3 size: 14 residues. The CDR3 reads CASRRQGGNQPQHF. The CDR3 nucleotides are TGTGCCAGCAGAAGACAGGGGGGGAATCAGCCCCAGCATTTT.

This chain connects TRBV7-2 to TRBJ2-7; TRBD1 matches at 10 bases. This CDR3 is 14 amino acids long. Trimming at V came to 5 bases and at J to 6 bases, leaving 7 bases not matched to a gene. Germline CDR1 SGHTA, CDR2 FQGNSA. CDR3 nucleotides: TGTGCCAGCAGCCTCAGACAGGGGGCGGGCGAGCAGTACTTC. It encodes CASSLRQGAGEQYF.

This clonotype was observed a few times. V is TRBV7-9 and J is TRBJ1-2; D possibly corresponds to TRBD1 (5 bases). The CDR3 consists of 13 residues. The V gene's germline CDR1 is SEHNR and CDR2 FQNEAQ (reference sequence). Trimming cost V 6 bases and J 4 bases, with 12 bases left between them. CDR3 nucleotide sequence: TGTGCCAGCAGGGGGGACCTTATCTATGGCTACACCTTC. Its translation: CASRGDLIYGYTF.

V and J are TRBV6-2 or TRBV6-3 and TRBJ2-7; TRBD2 aligns across 12 bases. The CDR3 totals 17 residues. V lost 4 bases and J lost 1; bases outside the gene matches: 8. Germline CDR1 is MNHEY and CDR2 is SVGEGT. The CDR3 nucleotides are TGTGCCAGCAGTTCGGAGTCTAGCGGGAGGGTTTCCTACGAGCAGTACTTC. It translates to CASSSESSGRVSYEQYF.

The V call is TRBV20-1, the J call TRBJ1-2, with D perhaps matching TRBD1 (5 bases). Germline V gene sequence: CDR1 DFQATT, CDR2 SNEGSKA (reference sequence). The CDR3 is made up of 12 amino acids. V was trimmed by 3 bases and J by 10 bases, leaving 15 bases between them. This chain's CDR3 is CSASFQGVDYTF. CDR3 bases: TGCAGTGCTAGTTTTCAAGGGGTCGACTACACCTTC.

Details on this clonotype: The junction departs from germline at one end; a sequencing error may be responsible. The chain is built from TRBV6-1 and TRBJ2-7, with TRBD1 as a possible D gene (6 bases). The germline gives CDR1 MNHNS, CDR2 SASEGT. This CDR3 has 15 amino acids. The CDR3 region is CASSQAGTGPYEQYF. DNA for the CDR3: TGTGCCAGCAGTCAAGCCGGCACAGGGCCCTACGAGCAGTACTTC.

In its sample, this clonotype was seen many times. The chain links TRBV7-2 to TRBJ2-7, with 7 bases identical to TRBD1. The CDR3 extends over 12 amino acids. The ends lost 5 bases at V and 7 bases at J; junction bases unmatched: 5. CDR1 and CDR2 from the germline V gene are SGHTA and FQGNSA. CDR3 DNA: TGTGCCAGCAGCCCGACAGGGCGAGAGCAGTACTTC. This translates into CASSPTGREQYF.

CDR3 sequence (DNA): TGCGCCAGCAGCCTAGGGACAAAAGGATGGGCTTTCTTT. This encodes CASSLGTKGWAFF. This chain uses TRBV5-1 with TRBJ1-1, with D possibly matching TRBD1 (6 bases). The CDR3 covers 13 residues. Germline V lookup: CDR1 SGHRS, CDR2 YFSETQ. Between the trimmed V and J ends, which lost 4 bases and 11 bases, there was a span of 18 bases.

This clonotype has at least ten counts. V and J are TRBV7-2 and TRBJ2-4, with TRBD2 matching over 14 bases. This CDR3 comprises 22 residues. Unmatched junction bases numbered 14, after V lost 1 base and J lost 0 bases. CDR1 SGHTA and CDR2 FQGNSA come from the germline V gene. CDR3 DNA sequence: TGTGCCAGCAGCTTAGTCCTACTTCGGACTAGCGGGGGGTCAATAGCCAAAAACATTCAGTACTTC. This translates into CASSLVLLRTSGGSIAKNIQYF.

This clonotype was counted only a few times. The chain carries TRBV28 and TRBJ1-2, with 8 bases lining up with TRBD1. With V trimmed by 7 bases and J by 4 bases, 8 bases remained unmatched. From germline, CDR1 is MDHEN and CDR2 SYDVKM. This CDR3 comprises 14 residues. The CDR3 DNA is TGTGCCAGCACCGACAGGGGCCGAGGCTATGGCTACACCTTC. Amino acid sequence: CASTDRGRGYGYTF.

This clonotype was observed at least ten times. The V gene is TRBV7-2, the J gene TRBJ2-1; TRBD2 matches 12 bases. With 5 bases clipped from V and 3 bases from J, the junction kept 8 bases outside the gene matches. The CDR3 runs 17 residues. The V gene's germline CDR1 is SGHTA and CDR2 FQGNSA. The CDR3 region has the DNA TGTGCCAGCAGCCAAAGGACTAGCGGGGTGTTCTACAATGAGCAGTTCTTC. Protein: CASSQRTSGVFYNEQFF.

The chain uses TRBV28 and TRBJ2-7; D gene ambiguous. V was clipped by 2 bases and J by 0 bases, with 11 bases between them. CDR3 length equals 15 residues. Germline V gene sequence: CDR1 MDHEN, CDR2 SYDVKM. The CDR3 protein is CASSLATENSYEQYF. The CDR3 coding sequence is TGTGCCAGCAGTTTAGCTACGGAGAACTCCTACGAGCAGTACTTC.

The V gene is TRBV12-3 or TRBV12-4, the J gene TRBJ2-3; 8 positions agree with TRBD2. This CDR3 spans 14 amino acids. V dropped 4 bases and J dropped 6; count of bases not matched to a gene: 6. The CDR3 protein is CASSSLSGGDTQYF. For the CDR3, the DNA is TGTGCCAGCAGTTCTCTCTCGGGGGGGGATACGCAGTATTTT.

This chain connects TRBV5-1 to TRBJ2-7, with D perhaps assigned TRBD1 or TRBD2 (5 bases each). V lost 0 bases and J lost 6, with 16 bases in between. This CDR3 region has 15 residues. Per the germline V gene, CDR1 is SGHRS and CDR2 is YFSETQ. The CDR3 is CASSLVAGYAGEQYF. The DNA of the CDR3 is TGCGCCAGCAGCTTGGTGGCAGGGTATGCGGGCGAGCAGTACTTC.